One and the same sample provided the 17 T cell receptor beta chains below, sequenced in a study of T cells after posttransplantation cyclophosphamide. Profiling relied on immunoSEQ multiplex PCR, and the TCRdb table lists in-frame clones only, not all of them. The data contain over 800 clones, approximately 59% of them singletons. Cyclophosphamide on days +3 and +4 followed busulfan-fludarabine conditioning and a marrow graft. Material: CD8+ T cells sorted from blood, obtained after allogeneic stem cell transplant with posttransplant cyclophosphamide. The origin of the receptors is a male patient between 50 and 60 years old who received an allogeneic stem cell transplant from an unrelated donor, was CMV-positive, and had acute GVHD only. The graft donor may have given rise to some T cells.

The chain is built from TRBV6-5 and TRBJ2-5, with 8 bases that match TRBD1. J lost 5 bases, V lost 6 bases, and 8 bases had no gene match. The germline CDR1 and CDR2 sequences are MNHEY and SVGAGI. The CDR3 consists of 14 residues. The DNA of the CDR3 is TGTGCCAGCAGCCTGGACAGGGTCGCGGAGACCCAGTACTTC. Translated, it gives CASSLDRVAETQYF.

V gene TRBV6-1 combines with J gene TRBJ1-1; 7 bases map to TRBD1. V lost 0 bases and J lost 5; bases outside the gene matches: 3. CDR1 and CDR2 (germline): MNHNS, SASEGT. CDR3 size: 14 residues. CDR3 protein: CASSEAAGGTEAFF. In DNA form, the CDR3 reads TGTGCCAGCAGTGAAGCGGCAGGGGGAACTGAAGCTTTCTTT.

The chain carries TRBV7-9 and TRBJ2-5; TRBD1 aligns across 8 bases. Losses at the gene ends were 1 base for V and 5 bases for J; bases not matched to a gene: 3. The CDR3 length is 14 residues. Germline-derived CDR1 and CDR2 are SEHNR and FQNEAQ (reference sequence). CDR3 in DNA: TGTGCCAGCAGCTTAGGCAGGGGGCTGGAGACCCAGTACTTC. Its protein product is CASSLGRGLETQYF.

The genes are TRBV5-6 and TRBJ1-2, with D uncertain. Trimming removed 0 bases at V and 4 bases at J, with 10 bases between. The germline CDR1 and CDR2 sequences are SGHDT and YYEEEE. The CDR3 spans 14 residues. The CDR3 DNA sequence: TGTGCCAGCAGCTTGGGGTCAGGAGGCTATGGCTACACCTTC. Amino acid sequence: CASSLGSGGYGYTF. Filled out from reference TRBV5-6 and TRBJ1-2, the complete variable domain reads DAGVTQSPTHLIKTRGQQVTLRCSPKSGHDTVSWYQQALGQGPQFIFQYYEEEERQRGNFPDRFSGHQFPNYSSELNVNALLLGDSALYLCASSLGSGGYGYTFGSGTRLTVV.

This chain links TRBV6-6 with TRBJ2-3; TRBD2 might be the D (5 bases). Germline loops: CDR1 MNHNY, CDR2 SVGAGI (reference sequence). Trimming took 7 bases from V and 6 from J, leaving 8 bases between them. This CDR3 region has 11 residues. The CDR3 bases are TGTGCCAGCAAAACGGGGGATACGCAGTATTTT. It specifies CASKTGDTQYF.

V usage is TRBV19 and J usage is TRBJ1-2; D not resolved. V dropped 7 bases and J dropped 1 base, with 10 bases sitting between them. CDR1 is LNHDA and CDR2 is SQIVND in the germline V gene (reference sequence). The CDR3 has 13 residues. In DNA form, the CDR3 reads TGTGCCAGTACCCTGGGGAGTAACTATGGCTACACCTTC. It is translated as CASTLGSNYGYTF.

The chain employs TRBV4-2 and TRBJ1-1, with D possibly being TRBD1 (5 bases). The CDR3 spans 14 residues. Germline V gene lookup returns CDR1 LGHNA and CDR2 YNFKEQ. V was cut by 3 bases and J by 6 bases, with 14 bases left in between. CDR3 sequence (DNA): TGTGCCAGCAGCCAGGAAGGGCAGGGCCCTGAAGCTTTCTTT. This translates into CASSQEGQGPEAFF.

The J gene is TRBJ2-1, the V gene TRBV27, with 7 bases lining up with TRBD1. The CDR3 extends over 17 amino acids. J was trimmed by 4 bases and V by 5 bases; bases with no gene match: 14. Looked up from germline, CDR1 is MNHEY and CDR2 is SMNVEV (reference sequence). The DNA for the CDR3 is TGTGCCAGCAGTCAGTTACCGGGACAGTGGATATACAATGAGCAGTTCTTC. It specifies CASSQLPGQWIYNEQFF.

The count of this clone is one. J is TRBJ2-7 and V is TRBV2; 7 positions match TRBD2. The CDR3 loop spans 15 amino acids. CDR1 SNHLY and CDR2 FYNNEI come from the germline V gene. J lost 6 bases, V lost 7 bases, and 15 bases had no gene match. DNA of the CDR3: TGTGCCAGCACTCCCCCGGGGACGGGGGGAGTCGAGCAGTACTTC. Translating gives CASTPPGTGGVEQYF.

This clone has just a few counts. This chain uses TRBV13 with TRBJ2-7, with 7 bases fitting TRBD2. The J segment lost 4 bases and the V segment lost 5 bases, leaving 8 bases of the junction unmatched. The length of the CDR3 is 14 residues. Germline V gene lookup returns CDR1 PRHDT and CDR2 FYEKMQ (reference sequence). The DNA for the CDR3 is TGTGCCAGCAGCATCCGACTAGCAGTTTACGAGCAGTACTTC. Protein: CASSIRLAVYEQYF.

V gene TRBV7-8 combines with J gene TRBJ2-7, with D possibly matching TRBD2 (6 bases). CDR1 is SGHVS, CDR2 FQNEAQ, per germline. This CDR3 has 14 amino acids. Trimming shortened V by 0 bases and J by 6 bases, and 12 bases separated the two germline ends. The CDR3 DNA sequence: TGTGCCAGCAGCTTAGCGAGTGGAGGGTCCGAGCAGTACTTC. Translating it yields CASSLASGGSEQYF.

The chain links TRBV7-9 to TRBJ2-3; D perhaps matches TRBD2 (6 bases). Germline V gene data show CDR1 as SEHNR and CDR2 as FQNEAQ (reference sequence). The CDR3 is made up of 18 amino acids. The V and J ends lost 0 bases and 3 bases respectively, with 19 bases between them. The CDR3 nucleotides read TGTGCCAGCAGCTTAGCCGTTACAGGAGGAGGGGAAACAGATACGCAGTATTTT. Residues: CASSLAVTGGGETDTQYF.

This clone has just a few counts. J is TRBJ2-7 and V is TRBV7-4; no clear D gene. V lost 5 bases, J lost 1 base, and 9 bases lay in between. The CDR3 contains 13 residues. Germline V gene sequence: CDR1 SGHVT, CDR2 SQSDAQ. In DNA, the CDR3 is TGTGCCAGCAGCCCGTCAGTGTCCTACGAGCAGTACTTC. This sequence encodes CASSPSVSYEQYF.

The rearrangement uses TRBV11-3 and TRBJ2-3; TRBD2 agrees at 7 bases. Per germline, CDR1 SGHNT and CDR2 YENEEA. The length of the CDR3 is 13 residues. J was trimmed by 9 bases and V by 4 bases; bases with no gene match: 7. The CDR3 nucleotides read TGTGCCAGCAGCTCAACACTAGCGATCACGCAGTATTTT. This codes for CASSSTLAITQYF.

The V call is TRBV30, the J call TRBJ2-7, with 9 positions matching TRBD1. Per germline, CDR1 GTSNPN and CDR2 SVGIG (reference sequence). The CDR3 runs to 14 residues. J was trimmed by 6 bases and V by 0 bases; bases with no gene match: 6. The CDR3 DNA reads TGTGCCTGGAGTGTACAGTGGACAGGGGCCGAGCAGTACTTC. It encodes CAWSVQWTGAEQYF.

The rearrangement uses TRBV2 and TRBJ2-2, with TRBD2 as a possible D gene (6 bases). In germline, CDR1 is SNHLY, CDR2 FYNNEI. V lost 4 bases and J 6 bases, leaving 15 bases between the germline ends. The length of the CDR3 is 15 residues. CDR3 in amino acids: CASSAGEVAPGELFF. CDR3 in DNA: TGTGCCAGCAGTGCGGGGGAGGTAGCGCCCGGGGAGCTGTTTTTT.

This clone was recorded a few times. The chain joins TRBV27 to TRBJ1-2; D is possibly TRBD1 (5 bases). V lost 10 bases and J lost 2, with 26 bases in between. Germline V CDR1 and CDR2: MNHEY, SMNVEV (reference sequence). The CDR3 loop spans 17 amino acids. CDR3 protein: CATTGGLSNRNNYGYTF. CDR3 nucleotides: TGTGCCACCACCGGGGGACTCTCTAACCGTAACAACTATGGCTACACCTTC.